A selection of T cell receptor beta chains follows, all from one sample in a study of graft-versus-host responses after intestinal transplantation. The table came from immunoSEQ multiplex PCR; TCRdb's copy has only in-frame clones and leaves some out. The table lists around 26,000 clones, roughly 95% of them singletons, with more than 0.4% in the top ten. Sequenced material: PBMCs, taken 156 days after intestinal transplant. The source of these receptors is a human patient who received an intestinal transplant, so some T cells may come from the graft donor. Both conserved end residues are part of each CDR3. The D gene is left open where the match is weak. Expanded clones get a size class; other rows say once, few or many, or leave the size out.

TRBV13	-	TRBD2	TRBJ2-1	CASSLEMAGGHYNEQFF	TGTGCCAGCAGCTTAGAAATGGCGGGGGGGCACTACAATGAGCAGTTCTTC
TRBV23-1	-	TRBD1	TRBJ2-7	CASNPGQIQARPYEQYF	TGCGCCAGCAACCCGGGACAGATTCAAGCGCGTCCCTACGAGCAGTACTTC
TRBV19	-	-	TRBJ1-6	CASSPDSSGYNSPLHF	TGTGCCAGTAGTCCGGACAGCTCTGGCTATAATTCACCCCTCCACTTT
TRBV7-9	-	-	TRBJ1-4	CASSYKQGGNEKLFF	TGTGCCAGCAGCTACAAACAGGGCGGTAATGAAAAACTGTTTTTT
TRBV10-1	-	TRBD2	TRBJ2-1	CASSDGAGGIYNEQFF	TGCGCCAGCAGTGATGGGGCGGGGGGGATCTACAATGAGCAGTTCTTC
TRBV10-3	-	TRBD2	TRBJ2-7	CAISESRSGRGNEQYF	TGTGCCATCAGTGAGTCGAGGTCAGGGAGGGGAAACGAGCAGTACTTC
TRBV27	-	TRBD1	TRBJ1-1	CASRQGIDAFF	TGTGCCAGCAGACAGGGGATTGACGCTTTCTTT
TRBV6-5	-	-	TRBJ2-5	CASSYLVTPFQETQYF	TGTGCCAGCAGTTACTTGGTGACACCCTTCCAAGAGACCCAGTACTTC
TRBV19	-	-	TRBJ1-5	CASSISGHQPQHF	TGTGCCAGTAGTATCTCGGGTCATCAGCCCCAGCATTTT
TRBV30	-	-	TRBJ2-3	CAWSVSGATDTQYF	TGTGCCTGGAGTGTAAGCGGTGCCACAGATACGCAGTATTTT
TRBV2	-	TRBD1	TRBJ1-4	CGGRGTGNEKLFF	TGTGGCGGTAGAGGGACAGGCAATGAAAAACTGTTTTTT
TRBV7-8	-	-	TRBJ1-1	CASSSPLTARLGAFF	TGTGCCAGCAGCTCACCACTAACCGCCCGTCTTGGAGCTTTCTTT
TRBV4-1	-	-	TRBJ2-7	CASSQGPPGASREQYF	TGCGCCAGCAGCCAAGGCCCCCCAGGCGCATCTCGGGAGCAGTACTTC
TRBV30	-	-	TRBJ2-7	CAWSDPYEQYF	TGTGCCTGGAGTGACCCCTACGAGCAGTACTTC
TRBV7-9	-	-	TRBJ2-5	CASSFPVTGDQETQYF	TGTGCCAGCAGCTTTCCGGTAACGGGGGACCAAGAGACCCAGTACTTC
TRBV2	-	-	TRBJ1-1	CASSDRNTEAFF	TGTGCCAGCAGTGACCGTAACACTGAAGCTTTCTTT
TRBV11-2	-	TRBD2	TRBJ2-2	CASSSPPGGGATGELFF	TGTGCCAGCAGCTCTCCGCCCGGCGGGGGGGCCACCGGGGAGCTGTTTTTT
TRBV4-2	-	TRBD2	TRBJ2-5	CASSQGPSGETQYF	TGTGCCAGCAGCCAAGGGCCTAGCGGGGAGACCCAGTACTTC
TRBV27	once	-	TRBJ2-4	CASSLLSGAGNIQYF	TGTGCCAGCAGTTTACTCTCCGGGGCGGGAAACATTCAGTACTTC
TRBV29-1	-	-	TRBJ2-6	CSVQAGVSGANVLTF	TGCAGCGTTCAAGCGGGCGTCTCTGGGGCCAACGTCCTGACTTTC
TRBV27	-	TRBD2	TRBJ2-1	CASSRTLAGGPDNEQFF	TGTGCCAGCAGTCGAACTCTAGCGGGAGGTCCCGACAATGAGCAGTTCTTC
TRBV4-3	-	-	TRBJ1-3	CASSQDRVTSGNTIYF	TGCGCCAGCAGCCAAGACCGGGTGACCTCTGGAAACACCATATATTTT
TRBV19	-	TRBD1	TRBJ2-7	CASSPASGTGVEQYF	TGTGCCAGTAGTCCAGCTTCCGGGACAGGGGTCGAGCAGTACTTC